This T cell receptor beta chain appears in the sequencing data of a study of PD-1 blockade in classical Hodgkin lymphoma. Exposure to brentuximab vedotin varied, and each patient had relapsed following autologous stem cell transplantation. V was pared by 6 bases and J by 6 bases, with 24 bases between. Germline V CDR1 and CDR2: SEHNR, FQNEAQ (reference sequence). This CDR3 region has 17 residues. Data came from immunoSEQ multiplex PCR; TCRdb stores just in-frame clones and leaves some out. The repertoire has some 96,000 clones, 80% to 90% of them found once; the top ten carry less than 20%. The sequence was collected from a human donor with classical Hodgkin lymphoma. The sample in question was peripheral blood mononuclear cells (PBMCs), obtained before the second cycle of nivolumab. V gene TRBV7-9 combines with J gene TRBJ1-5; tentatively, D is TRBD1 (6 bases). The CDR3 nucleotides are TGTGCCAGCAGTTCATCGGGGGCCCGCACCAGAGGTCAGCCCCAGCATTTT. Its translation is CASSSSGARTRGQPQHF.